This TCR beta chain comes out of a study of CD8 T cells in ankylosing spondylitis. General study points: What seemed typical of ankylosing spondylitis blood was a TCR beta motif built from about eight highly homologous variants. Previously reported in reactive arthritis synovial fluid and blood were some of the motif variants. In peripheral blood, disease-linked CD8+ clones occurred at relatively low frequencies.

This clonotype was seen just once. Its antigen is not identified. From germline, CDR1 is SEHNR and CDR2 FQNEAQ (reference sequence). With 5 bases removed from V and 5 bases from J, the gap between germline ends came to 18 bases. CDR3 length: 15 amino acids. Quantitative molecular-barcoded 5'-RACE generated the TCR beta libraries. MiXCR was run by TCRdb on the 5' RACE reads, yielding one entry per CDR3 protein. The repertoire holds 500,000 to 650,000 distinct CDR3 sequences, with 5.3% as singletons. This sequence was found in a male donor with ankylosing spondylitis. The sample was blood, either unsorted or a sorted T cell fraction (not recorded which). The chain couples TRBV7-9 to TRBJ1-2; weak D call: TRBD1 (6 bases). This CDR3 is CASSLSIRTDYGYTF. CDR3 bases: TGTGCCAGCAGCCTCTCTATCCGGACAGATTATGGCTACACCTTC.